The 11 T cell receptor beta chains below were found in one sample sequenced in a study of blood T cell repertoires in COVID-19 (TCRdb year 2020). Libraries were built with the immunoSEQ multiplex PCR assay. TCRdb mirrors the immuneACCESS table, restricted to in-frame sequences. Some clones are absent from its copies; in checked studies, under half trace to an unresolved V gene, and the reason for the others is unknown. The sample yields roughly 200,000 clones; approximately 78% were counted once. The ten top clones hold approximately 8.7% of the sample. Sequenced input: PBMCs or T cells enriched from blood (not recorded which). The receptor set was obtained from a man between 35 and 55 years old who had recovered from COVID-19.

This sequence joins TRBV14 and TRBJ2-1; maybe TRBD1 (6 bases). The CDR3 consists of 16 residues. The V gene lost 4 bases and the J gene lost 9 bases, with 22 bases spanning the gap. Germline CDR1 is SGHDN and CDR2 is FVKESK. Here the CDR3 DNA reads TGTGCCAGCAGCCCCCCTACAGGGAAGGGCACAATTGAGCAGTTCTTC. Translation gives CASSPPTGKGTIEQFF. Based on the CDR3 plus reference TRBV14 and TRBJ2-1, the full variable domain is EAGVTQFPSHSVIEKGQTVTLRCDPISGHDNLYWYRRVMGKEIKFLLHFVKESKQDESGMPNNRFLAERTGGTYSTLKVQPAELEDSGVYFCASSPPTGKGTIEQFFGPGTRLTVL.

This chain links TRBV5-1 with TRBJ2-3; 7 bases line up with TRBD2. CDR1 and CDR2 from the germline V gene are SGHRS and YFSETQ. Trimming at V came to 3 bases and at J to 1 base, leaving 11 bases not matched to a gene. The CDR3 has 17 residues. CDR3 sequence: CASSSAPSGPGTDTQYF. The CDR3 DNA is TGCGCCAGCAGCTCGGCCCCTAGCGGTCCGGGCACAGATACGCAGTATTTT.

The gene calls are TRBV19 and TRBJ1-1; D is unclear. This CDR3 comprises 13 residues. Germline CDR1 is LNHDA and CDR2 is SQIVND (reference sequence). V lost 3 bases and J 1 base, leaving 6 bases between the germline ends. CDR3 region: CASSMSTNTEAFF. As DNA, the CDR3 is TGTGCCAGTAGTATGAGTACGAACACTGAAGCTTTCTTT.

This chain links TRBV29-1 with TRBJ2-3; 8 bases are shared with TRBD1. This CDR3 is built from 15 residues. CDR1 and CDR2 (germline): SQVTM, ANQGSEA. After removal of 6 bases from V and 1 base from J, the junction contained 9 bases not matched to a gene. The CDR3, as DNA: TGCAGCGTCGTCTTATCGGGACAGGGCACAGATACGCAGTATTTT. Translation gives CSVVLSGQGTDTQYF.

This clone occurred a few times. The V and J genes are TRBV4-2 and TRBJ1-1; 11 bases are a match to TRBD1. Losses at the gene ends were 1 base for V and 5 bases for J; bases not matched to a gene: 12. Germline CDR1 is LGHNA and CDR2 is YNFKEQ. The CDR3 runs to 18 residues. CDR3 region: CASSQGAMDRGRQTEAFF. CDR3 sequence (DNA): TGTGCCAGCAGCCAAGGTGCTATGGACAGGGGGCGCCAGACTGAAGCTTTCTTT.

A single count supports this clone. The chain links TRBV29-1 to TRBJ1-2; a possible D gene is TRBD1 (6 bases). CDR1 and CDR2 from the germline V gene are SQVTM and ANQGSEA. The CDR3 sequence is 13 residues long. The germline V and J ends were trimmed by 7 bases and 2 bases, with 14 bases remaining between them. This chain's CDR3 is CSASNQGNYGYTF. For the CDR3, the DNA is TGCAGCGCCAGTAATCAGGGGAACTATGGCTACACCTTC.

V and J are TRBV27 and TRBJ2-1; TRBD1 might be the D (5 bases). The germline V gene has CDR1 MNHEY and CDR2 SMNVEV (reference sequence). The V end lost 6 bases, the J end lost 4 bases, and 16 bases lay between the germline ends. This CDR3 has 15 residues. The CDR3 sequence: CASRGAFKTYNEQFF. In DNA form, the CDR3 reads TGTGCCAGCAGAGGGGCCTTCAAAACTTACAATGAGCAGTTCTTC.

In DNA, the CDR3 is TGTGCCAGCAGTACAGGGGCTGGAAACACCATATATTTT. This codes for CASSTGAGNTIYF. The chain couples TRBV7-2 to TRBJ1-3; 7 positions agree with TRBD1. Germline V lookup: CDR1 SGHTA, CDR2 FQGNSA. V lost 6 bases and J lost 2; bases outside the gene matches: 1. CDR3 length: 13 amino acids.

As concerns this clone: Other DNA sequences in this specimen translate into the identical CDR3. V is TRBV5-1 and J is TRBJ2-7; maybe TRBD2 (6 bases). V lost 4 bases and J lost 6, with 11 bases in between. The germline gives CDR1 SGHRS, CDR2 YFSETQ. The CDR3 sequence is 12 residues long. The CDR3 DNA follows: TGCGCCAGCAGCCCGGGGGTTCGCGAGCAGTACTTC. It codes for CASSPGVREQYF.

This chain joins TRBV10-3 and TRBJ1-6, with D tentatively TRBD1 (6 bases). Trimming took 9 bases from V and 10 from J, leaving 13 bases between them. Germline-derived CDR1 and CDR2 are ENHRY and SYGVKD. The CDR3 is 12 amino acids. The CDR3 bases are TGTGCCATTGGGACACCCGAGTCACCCCTCCACTTT. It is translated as CAIGTPESPLHF.

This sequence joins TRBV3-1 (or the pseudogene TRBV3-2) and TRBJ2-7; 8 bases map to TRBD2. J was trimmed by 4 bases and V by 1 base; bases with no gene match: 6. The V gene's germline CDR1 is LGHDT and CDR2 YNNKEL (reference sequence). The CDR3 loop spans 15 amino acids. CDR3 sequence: CASSQAEAGAYEQYF. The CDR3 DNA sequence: TGTGCCAGCAGCCAAGCCGAAGCGGGGGCTTACGAGCAGTACTTC.